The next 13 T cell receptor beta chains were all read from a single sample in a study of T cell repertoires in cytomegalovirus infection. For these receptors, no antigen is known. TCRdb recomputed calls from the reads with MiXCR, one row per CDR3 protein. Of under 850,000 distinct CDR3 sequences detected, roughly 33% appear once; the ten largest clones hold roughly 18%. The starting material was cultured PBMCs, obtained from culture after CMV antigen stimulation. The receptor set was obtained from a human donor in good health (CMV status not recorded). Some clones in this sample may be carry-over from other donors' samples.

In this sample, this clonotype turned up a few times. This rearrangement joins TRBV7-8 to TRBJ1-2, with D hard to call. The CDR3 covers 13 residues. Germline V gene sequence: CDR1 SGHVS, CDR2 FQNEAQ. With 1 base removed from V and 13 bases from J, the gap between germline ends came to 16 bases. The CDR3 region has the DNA TGTGCCAGCAGCTTAGAATCGGGTTTATTATTCACCTTC. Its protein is CASSLESGLLFTF.

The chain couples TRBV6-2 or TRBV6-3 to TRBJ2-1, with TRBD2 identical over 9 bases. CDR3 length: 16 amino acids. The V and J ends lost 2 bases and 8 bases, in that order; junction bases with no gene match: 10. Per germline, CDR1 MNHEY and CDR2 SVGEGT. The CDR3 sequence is CASSYGRGGGVDEQFF. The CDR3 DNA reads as TGTGCCAGCAGTTACGGTAGAGGCGGGGGGGTCGATGAGCAGTTCTTC.

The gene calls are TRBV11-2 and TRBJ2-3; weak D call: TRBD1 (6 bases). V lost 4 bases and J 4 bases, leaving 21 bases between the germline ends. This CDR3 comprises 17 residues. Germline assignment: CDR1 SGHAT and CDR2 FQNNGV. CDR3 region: CASSWGRRWGSSDTQYF. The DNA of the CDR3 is TGTGCCAGCAGCTGGGGGCGGAGGTGGGGAAGCTCAGATACGCAGTATTTT.

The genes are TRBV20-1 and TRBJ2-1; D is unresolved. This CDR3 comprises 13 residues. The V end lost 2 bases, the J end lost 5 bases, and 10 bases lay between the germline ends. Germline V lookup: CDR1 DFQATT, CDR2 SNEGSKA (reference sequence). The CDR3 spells CSARLDGHNEQFF. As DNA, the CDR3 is TGCAGTGCTAGATTAGATGGACACAATGAGCAGTTCTTC.

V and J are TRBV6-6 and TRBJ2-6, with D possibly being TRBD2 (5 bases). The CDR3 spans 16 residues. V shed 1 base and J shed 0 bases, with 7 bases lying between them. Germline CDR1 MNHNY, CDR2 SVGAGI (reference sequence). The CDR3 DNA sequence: TGTGCCAGCAGTTACTACGGGAACTCTGGGGCCAACGTCCTGACTTTC. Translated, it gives CASSYYGNSGANVLTF.

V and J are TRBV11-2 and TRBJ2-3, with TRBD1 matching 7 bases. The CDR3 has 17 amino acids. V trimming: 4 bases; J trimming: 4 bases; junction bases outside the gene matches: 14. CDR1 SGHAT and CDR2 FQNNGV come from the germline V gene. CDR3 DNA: TGTGCCAGCAGCTCTGTGACAGGGACCGCGATAGCAGATACGCAGTATTTT. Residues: CASSSVTGTAIADTQYF.

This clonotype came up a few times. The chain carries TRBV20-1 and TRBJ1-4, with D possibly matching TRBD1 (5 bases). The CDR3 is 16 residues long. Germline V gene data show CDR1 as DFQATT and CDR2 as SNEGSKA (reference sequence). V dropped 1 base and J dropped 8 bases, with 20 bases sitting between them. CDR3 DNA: TGCAGTGCTAGAGGGACGACCGGGACGGCAAGGGAAAAACTGTTTTTT. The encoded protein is CSARGTTGTAREKLFF.

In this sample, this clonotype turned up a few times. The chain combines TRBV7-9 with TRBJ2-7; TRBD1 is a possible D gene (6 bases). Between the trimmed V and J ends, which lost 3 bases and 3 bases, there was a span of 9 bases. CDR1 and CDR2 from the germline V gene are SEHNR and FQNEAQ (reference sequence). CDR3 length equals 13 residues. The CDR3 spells CASSLDSRYEQYF. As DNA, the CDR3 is TGTGCCAGCAGCTTGGACAGCCGCTACGAGCAGTACTTC.

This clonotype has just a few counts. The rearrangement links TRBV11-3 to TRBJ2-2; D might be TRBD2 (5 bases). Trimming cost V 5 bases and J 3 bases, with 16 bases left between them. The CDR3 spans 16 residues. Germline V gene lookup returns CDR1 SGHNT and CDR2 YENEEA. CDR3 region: CASSPGGGRDTGELFF. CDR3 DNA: TGTGCCAGCAGCCCAGGTGGCGGGCGAGACACCGGGGAGCTGTTTTTT.

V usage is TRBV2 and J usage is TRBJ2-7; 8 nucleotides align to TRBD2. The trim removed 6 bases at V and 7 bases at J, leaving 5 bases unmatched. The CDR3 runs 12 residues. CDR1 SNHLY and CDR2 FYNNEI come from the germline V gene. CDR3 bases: TGTGCCAGCAGCGACTTAGCGGGAGAGCAGTACTTC. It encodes CASSDLAGEQYF.

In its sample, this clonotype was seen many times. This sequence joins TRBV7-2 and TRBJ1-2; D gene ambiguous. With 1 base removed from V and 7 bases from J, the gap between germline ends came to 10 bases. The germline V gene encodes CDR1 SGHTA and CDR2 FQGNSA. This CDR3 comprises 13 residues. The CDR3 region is CASSLGGNTGYTF. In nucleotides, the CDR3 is TGTGCCAGCAGCTTAGGAGGGAATACTGGCTACACCTTC.

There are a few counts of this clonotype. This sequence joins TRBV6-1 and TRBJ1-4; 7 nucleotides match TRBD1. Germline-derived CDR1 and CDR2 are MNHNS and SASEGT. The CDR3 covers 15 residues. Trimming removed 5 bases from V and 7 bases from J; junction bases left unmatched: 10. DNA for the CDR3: TGTGCCAGCAGTCGAACAGGGGATAGGGGTGAAAAACTGTTTTTT. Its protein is CASSRTGDRGEKLFF.

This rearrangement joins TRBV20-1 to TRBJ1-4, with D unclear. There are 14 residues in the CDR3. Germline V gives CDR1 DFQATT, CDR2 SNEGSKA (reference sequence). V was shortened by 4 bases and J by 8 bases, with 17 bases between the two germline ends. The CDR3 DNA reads TGCAGTGCTAAAAAGGCCAGCCAGACCGAAAAACTGTTTTTT. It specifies CSAKKASQTEKLFF.